The 15 T cell receptor beta chains in this list originate from one sample, sequenced in a study of T cells after yellow fever vaccination. MiXCR, applied by TCRdb to the 5' RACE reads, yields one record per CDR3 protein. The data show about 130,000 distinct CDR3 sequences, 6.6% seen once. The specimen comprised CD4+ T cells sorted from PBMCs, sampled 10 days after the yellow fever booster vaccination. The receptors shown here come from a man in his thirties or forties who received the YFV17D yellow fever vaccine.

The J gene is TRBJ1-5, the V gene TRBV20-1, with a tentative D call TRBD1 (6 bases). Germline V gene sequence: CDR1 DFQATT, CDR2 SNEGSKA (reference sequence). This CDR3 contains 12 residues. V was trimmed by 4 bases and J by 4 bases, leaving 8 bases between them. The CDR3 region is CSATRGNQPQHF. Here the CDR3 DNA reads TGCAGTGCTACAAGGGGGAATCAGCCCCAGCATTTT.

This clonotype was picked up many times. The rearrangement joins TRBV7-2 to TRBJ2-3; 11 bases line up with TRBD2. This CDR3 is 14 amino acids long. J lost 5 bases, V lost 5 bases, and 3 bases had no gene match. Germline values: CDR1 SGHTA, CDR2 FQGNSA. The DNA of the CDR3 is TGTGCCAGCAGCCCCGGACTAGCGGGAGATACGCAGTATTTT. It is translated as CASSPGLAGDTQYF.

This rearrangement joins TRBV6-1 to TRBJ1-5; possible D gene TRBD1, 5 bases. V lost 4 bases and J 9 bases, leaving 13 bases between the germline ends. CDR1 MNHNS and CDR2 SASEGT come from the germline V gene. The CDR3 totals 13 residues. CDR3: CASSVQGVAPQHF. As DNA, the CDR3 is TGTGCCAGCAGTGTGCAGGGAGTGGCGCCCCAGCATTTT.

This clonotype was recorded many times. In DNA, the CDR3 is TGTGCCAGCAGCTTTAGGGACAGACCAGCCTACGAGCAGTACTTC. Its translation: CASSFRDRPAYEQYF. The J gene is TRBJ2-7, the V gene TRBV5-6, with 7 bases matching TRBD1. Germline loops: CDR1 SGHDT, CDR2 YYEEEE. The CDR3 contains 15 residues. V was pared by 2 bases and J by 2 bases, with 7 bases of the junction left unmatched.

This clonotype was picked up many times. The chain combines TRBV5-1 with TRBJ2-7; 8 bases agree with TRBD1. J gave up 1 base and V 1 base, and 13 bases lay outside the gene matches. Germline-derived CDR1 and CDR2 are SGHRS and YFSETQ. The CDR3 is made up of 18 amino acids. CDR3 loop: CASSLRAIGQGASYEQYF. The DNA of the CDR3 is TGCGCCAGCAGCTTGAGGGCTATCGGGCAGGGGGCTTCCTACGAGCAGTACTTC.

This clonotype was detected many times. V gene TRBV18 combines with J gene TRBJ2-7, with TRBD2 matching 8 bases. Germline CDR1 is KGHSH and CDR2 is LQKENI. This CDR3 contains 15 residues. Germline trimming cut 0 bases from V and 3 bases from J; bases unmatched to any gene: 4. The CDR3 loop reads CASSPPSSGLYEQYF. The CDR3 coding sequence is TGTGCCAGCTCACCACCTTCTAGCGGGCTCTACGAGCAGTACTTC. The complete variable domain, with remaining parts taken from reference TRBV18 and TRBJ2-7, reads NAGVMQNPRHLVRRRGQEARLRCSPMKGHSHVYWYRQLPEEGLKFMVYLQKENIIDESGMPKERFSAEFPKEGPSILRIQQVVRGDSAAYFCASSPPSSGLYEQYFGPGTRLTVT.

The chain carries TRBV4-3 and TRBJ2-5; D is unresolved. Trimming took off 0 bases at V and 1 base at J, with 9 bases between the two ends. The CDR3 is 15 amino acids. The germline V gene encodes CDR1 LGHNA and CDR2 YSLEER. The CDR3 DNA sequence: TGCGCCAGCAGCCAAGATATGGTCAGCCAAGAGACCCAGTACTTC. Protein: CASSQDMVSQETQYF.

This clonotype appeared many times. The chain is built from TRBV7-3 and TRBJ1-2; D not certain. Germline CDR1 is SGHTA and CDR2 is FQGTGA. CDR3 length: 15 residues. Between the trimmed V and J ends, which lost 3 bases and 8 bases, there was a span of 19 bases. The DNA for the CDR3 is TGTGCCAGCAGCTTTAGGGAAACCCTGGATATGGGCTACACCTTC. Amino acids: CASSFRETLDMGYTF. Looking up the rest from reference TRBV7-3 and TRBJ1-2 gives the full variable domain: GAGVSQTPSNKVTEKGKYVELRCDPISGHTALYWYRQSLGQGPEFLIYFQGTGAADDSGLPNDRFFAVRPEGSVSTLKIQRTERGDSAVYLCASSFRETLDMGYTFGSGTRLTVV.

This clonotype was seen repeatedly, ten times or more. The chain links TRBV29-1 to TRBJ2-1; 7 bases map to TRBD2. Trimming removed 7 bases from V and 7 bases from J; junction bases left unmatched: 7. Germline V CDR1 and CDR2: SQVTM, ANQGSEA. CDR3 size: 12 residues. CDR3 sequence: CSARTRGNEQFF. CDR3 DNA sequence: TGCAGCGCTCGGACTAGAGGGAATGAGCAGTTCTTC.

This clonotype was seen only a few times. In DNA form, the CDR3 reads TGCGCCAGCAGCCCCCAAGCCGGGGCCTCCGGGGCCAACGTCCTGACTTTC. Protein: CASSPQAGASGANVLTF. The rearrangement uses TRBV4-3 and TRBJ2-6; D may correspond to TRBD1 or TRBD2 (5 bases each). Germline CDR1 LGHNA, CDR2 YSLEER. CDR3 size: 17 residues. Trimming took off 4 bases at V and 4 bases at J, with 17 bases between the two ends.

This clonotype was seen repeatedly, ten times or more. The chain uses TRBV20-1 and TRBJ2-1; the match to TRBD1 covers 8 bases. The CDR3 has 14 amino acids. V lost 6 bases, J lost 8 bases, and 12 bases stayed unmatched. Germline CDR1 is DFQATT and CDR2 is SNEGSKA (reference sequence). CDR3 region: CSATGTGGPHEQFF. Written as DNA, the CDR3 is TGCAGTGCCACCGGGACAGGAGGGCCCCATGAGCAGTTCTTC.

In this sample, this clonotype turned up once. A clone one base away is much larger, so this may be a read error. V gene TRBV5-1 combines with J gene TRBJ1-2; D is perhaps TRBD1 (5 bases). The V gene's germline CDR1 is SGHRS and CDR2 YFSETQ. This CDR3 region has 14 residues. The CDR3 DNA is TGCGCCGGCAGCTCCGGGACGGATAACTATGGCTACACCTTC. This sequence encodes CAGSSGTDNYGYTF.

The rearrangement joins TRBV5-6 to TRBJ2-1, with 10 bases identical to TRBD2. Germline CDR1 and CDR2: SGHDT and YYEEEE. The J segment lost 9 bases and the V segment lost 4 bases, leaving 10 bases of the junction unmatched. This CDR3 is 15 amino acids long. The CDR3 nucleotides are TGTGCCAGCAGCGGGGGTCTAGCGGGAGAGGGTGAGCAGTTCTTC. Amino acids: CASSGGLAGEGEQFF.

This clonotype was recorded many times. The chain joins TRBV20-1 to TRBJ2-7; 10 bases line up with TRBD2. The CDR3 has 12 amino acids. Germline lookup yields CDR1 DFQATT and CDR2 SNEGSKA (reference sequence). The J segment lost 10 bases and the V segment lost 7 bases, leaving 10 bases of the junction unmatched. CDR3 coding DNA: TGCAGTGTAGGGCTAGCGGGAGAGGTACAGTACTTC. This encodes CSVGLAGEVQYF.

This clonotype came up many times. The V call is TRBV7-2, the J call TRBJ2-7, with D possibly being TRBD1 (5 bases). Between the trimmed V and J ends, which lost 3 bases and 2 bases, there was a span of 8 bases. The CDR3 loop spans 13 amino acids. Germline V gene lookup returns CDR1 SGHTA and CDR2 FQGNSA. The CDR3 is CASSFDSPYEQYF. CDR3 nucleotide sequence: TGTGCCAGCAGCTTCGACAGCCCCTACGAGCAGTACTTC.